Below, one T cell receptor beta chain is given with its context. Taking its sample share into account, this clonotype is medium-sized (0.01 to 0.1%). No cognate antigen has been identified for it. Qualities for individual bases were not recorded, and no much larger clone is one base off. The data belong to a study of prognosis after radiotherapy for stage I lung cancer (dated by TCRdb to 2020 to 2022). General notes on the study: Between April 2018 and January 2019, some 18 stage I NSCLC patients were enrolled in Nanjing, China. Ages in the cohort of about a dozen men and over 5 women ranged from roughly 53 to 84 years, with a median of 74. All patients were considered medically inoperable, owing to comorbidities in more than 10 and refusal of surgery in seven or eight. SBRT was delivered in 3 to 5 fractions with a biologically effective dose of at least 100 Gy, and image-guided IMRT or VMAT was used for delivery. Five patients had oligometastatic NSCLC after their primary tumor was surgically resected, and fourteen patients had newly diagnosed primary stage I lung tumors. Squamous cell carcinoma histology was identified in about 7 patients, and adenocarcinoma histology was identified in twelve patients. Peripheral blood TCR beta repertoires were profiled in stage I NSCLC patients before and after stereotactic body radiotherapy, and the repertoires were related to distant failure. SBRT was not combined with any concurrent therapy in any patient. The study sequenced 40 or so blood samples from roughly 19 patients, one before and one after SBRT per patient. Distant metastases were developed by four of the 19 patients after SBRT, at a median of about seven months, whereas no significant progression was observed in the other 15 patients.

No patient had a history of other malignancies or prior chemotherapy or radiotherapy, and all had node-negative disease on CT and PET/CT. Six milliliters of peripheral venous blood were drawn into EDTA tubes at each of two time points. Ficoll-Paque Plus density-gradient centrifugation was used to isolate PBMCs. Right after collection, samples were placed at -80 degrees C and kept there until analysis. General findings and caveats noted by the study authors: The study was limited by the small cohort and short follow-up, and independent validation of the study findings is required. None of the reported P values were adjusted for multiple comparisons. No determination of tumor specificity was made for expanded TCR clones. Differences by metastasis status were reportedly seen in TRBV and TRBJ usage frequencies, involving two V genes at baseline and, after SBRT, roughly nine V genes and two J genes. Post-SBRT Shannon entropy and its change from baseline were lower in patients who developed distant metastases; baseline Shannon entropy was not associated with metastases. After SBRT, the count of unique TCR clones dropped from a median of roughly 10,000 beforehand to several thousand afterward (Wilcoxon paired P=0.011).

Its CDR3 holds 15 amino acids, cysteine through phenylalanine. The CDR3 DNA has 45 bases and is translated from base 1. V is shortened by 1 base, J by 0 bases, and the region joining them spans 10 bases. According to the germline V gene, CDR1 reads MNHNS and CDR2 reads SASEGT. Two rounds of multiplex PCR were used to amplify the TCR beta CDR3 region from genomic DNA. In the first round of PCR, primers specific to each TRBV and TRBJ gene were used, and the primer sequences are filed in Chinese patent CN105087789A. Universal primers were used in the second PCR round. The Roche High Pure PCR Template Preparation Kit was used to extract genomic DNA from frozen PBMCs. Paired-end sequencing with 151 bp reads was performed on the libraries using an Illumina HiSeq 3000. The authors processed their data as follows. CutAdapt was used to remove raw reads lacking the multiplex PCR primer sequences. PEAR was used to merge high-quality paired reads into contigs. MiXCR assigned TRB V, D and J gene segments to each contig by aligning to reference sequences. To remove sequencing errors, CDR3 sequences were clustered according to base quality and sequence similarity. Shannon entropy normalized by the natural log of productive TCR sequence number was used as the measure of diversity. One minus Shannon entropy divided by the natural log of the number of unique clonotypes was used as the definition of clonality. Using the Youden index from ROC curves, the researchers picked the repertoire-metric cut-offs for progression-free survival, and all analyses were carried out in R 3.5.3. Using fastp trimming at Q25 and MiXCR clonotype assembly, TCRdb reanalyzed the public sequencing data and kept in-frame beta chains. Each CDR3 protein gets just one entry, which takes the most common genes and DNA from the rows behind it. These V and J calls are TCRdb output, not the study's own analysis. This sample has about 14,000 distinct CDR3 sequences in its table, and 35% to 40% of those were observed once. Around two fifths of the sample is in the top ten clones.

The sequencing here drew on PBMCs, taken before or after stereotactic body radiation therapy (not recorded which). The chain is encoded by TRBV6-1 joined to TRBJ2-7; the best D guess is TRBD1, with 6 bases matching. This TCR was recovered from a donor over 45 with non-small cell lung cancer. The nucleotides read TGTGCCAGCAGTGAAGGTGTGGACAGCTCCTACGAGCAGTACTTC. It specifies CASSEGVDSSYEQYF.